This T cell receptor beta chain was retrieved from a study of cytomegalovirus exposure and HLA in healthy donors. PCR used 60 Vbeta primers and 13 Jbeta primers. The data were produced by immunoSEQ multiplex PCR, yet TCRdb's version contains in-frame clones alone and is incomplete. Of some 210,000 clones listed, roughly 81% are singletons. Donors in the study were healthy people who gave bone marrow. Whole-study findings and limits: It was confirmed in vitro that three of the CMV-associated chains were specific for CMV antigens.

The germline CDR1 and CDR2 sequences are SGHTA and FQGTGA. This CDR3 has 13 residues. V shed 3 bases, J shed 5 bases, and the junction held 2 bases outside the gene matches. Remarks on this clone: Its antigen is not known.

The chain has TRBV7-3 and TRBJ2-5, with TRBD1 matching over 8 bases. The source of this sequence is a woman in her thirties in good health and CMV-seropositive. Material for sequencing was PBMCs. Written as DNA, the CDR3 is TGTGCCAGCAGCTTGGACAGGGAGGAGACCCAGTACTTC. This sequence encodes CASSLDREETQYF. Drawing the rest from reference TRBV7-3 and TRBJ2-5, the complete variable domain is GAGVSQTPSNKVTEKGKYVELRCDPISGHTALYWYRQSLGQGPEFLIYFQGTGAADDSGLPNDRFFAVRPEGSVSTLKIQRTERGDSAVYLCASSLDREETQYFGPGTRLLVL.